The 3 T cell receptor beta chains below were found in one sample sequenced in a study of blood T cell repertoires in COVID-19. Repertoires were generated with immunoSEQ multiplex PCR, while TCRdb's copy carries only in-frame clones and drops some. The sample includes roughly 240,000 clones, 80% to 90% seen only once; the top ten take 4% to 5%. The sample taken for sequencing was peripheral blood. All receptors come from a woman aged 70 to 79 with acute or convalescent COVID-19.

The chain uses TRBV7-9 and TRBJ1-2, with 7 nucleotides matching TRBD1. This CDR3 contains 15 residues. Germline V lookup: CDR1 SEHNR, CDR2 FQNEAQ (reference sequence). With V trimmed by 5 bases and J by 4 bases, 10 bases remained unmatched. In nucleotides, the CDR3 is TGTGCCAGCAGCCCCTGGACAGGATCCCTCTATGGCTACACCTTC. This encodes CASSPWTGSLYGYTF.

The table lists this clone with a few counts. The chain recombines TRBV3-1 (or the pseudogene TRBV3-2) with TRBJ1-6, with 8 bases lining up with TRBD1. CDR1 and CDR2 (germline): LGHDT, YNNKEL (reference sequence). The J segment lost 11 bases and the V segment lost 4 bases, leaving 10 bases of the junction unmatched. The length of the CDR3 is 15 residues. As DNA, the CDR3 is TGTGCCAGCAGCCCAATTGGACAGGGTCGGGCACCCCTCCACTTT. Translated, it gives CASSPIGQGRAPLHF.

This clone has only one observation. The gene calls are TRBV5-1 and TRBJ2-3, with D tentatively TRBD2 (6 bases). The germline V gene has CDR1 SGHRS and CDR2 YFSETQ. The V end was cut by 4 bases, the J end by 2 bases, with 17 bases between. CDR3 length: 16 amino acids. CDR3: CASSLSGGRFTDTQYF. The CDR3 DNA sequence: TGCGCCAGCAGCCTGTCCGGGGGTCGGTTCACAGATACGCAGTATTTT. The full variable domain, its missing parts supplied by reference TRBV5-1 and TRBJ2-3, is KAGVTQTPRYLIKTRGQQVTLSCSPISGHRSVSWYQQTPGQGLQFLFEYFSETQRNKGNFPGRFSGRQFSNSRSEMNVSTLELGDSALYLCASSLSGGRFTDTQYFGPGTRLTVL.